The rows below give T cell receptor beta chains drawn from one sample of a study of blood T cell repertoires in COVID-19. TCRdb keeps only in-frame clones here, not all; method: immunoSEQ multiplex PCR. Of around 50,000 clones listed, just over 90% are singletons. Sequenced material: peripheral blood. These receptors were collected from an older man with acute or convalescent COVID-19. CDR3s include the opening cysteine and the closing phenylalanine or tryptophan.

TRBV18,CASSPPGQRLQVNTEAFF
TRBV5-1,CASSYGRTGRRAFF
TRBV6-4,CASSDSGGTDTQYF
TRBV18,CASSADRNTEAFF
TRBV11-2,CASGYRDGDTEAFF
TRBV5-1,CASNPRGAVNTEAFF
TRBV4-3,CASSQGQGRSEKLFF
TRBV28,CASIGSSYEQYF
TRBV4-3,CASSQRGWNEQFF
TRBV5-6,CASSLTQGAISYEQYF
TRBV19,CASSNGGGQRDTQYF
TRBV7-8,CASSSTGDNQPQHF
TRBV10-1,CASRIRDRDHNEQFF
TRBV7-3,CASSLAGGPSYEQYF
TRBV10-3,CAISPRGTSGGYEQYF
TRBV19,CASSLNRVFF
TRBV11-2,CASSSLTGTTYGYTF
TRBV2,CASSGTYPNQPQHF
TRBV7-2,CASNGQGMNTGELFF
TRBV28,CASSALGGGGNTIYF
TRBV6-6,CASSRPRGGRYNEQFF
TRBV27,CASSFGTDTYGYTF
TRBV5-4,CASSLSQSYEQYF
TRBV2,CASTSSETQYF
TRBV19,CASSPRGQAQSEKLFF
TRBV7-9,CATGQMNTEAFF
TRBV4-1,CASSYRGRGQPQHF
TRBV5-6,CASSYPLAGGPSGRDTQYF
TRBV2,CASNRGTYGYTF
TRBV30,CAWSQTVSGNTIYF
TRBV18,CASSSRDGENSPLHF
TRBV19,CASSIQGAGGNTIYF
TRBV18,CASLDRTNTGELFF
TRBV18,CASSPGAGELGGYTF
TRBV6-5,CASRAGQNIGNTIYF
TRBV6-2/TRBV6-3,CASSNRDLAKNIQYF
TRBV4-3,CASSQEIRDRGFRGQFF
TRBV7-6,CASSISWGAGNTIYF
TRBV6-2/TRBV6-3,CASSYGGGNQPQHF
TRBV19,CASSRQVFQPQHF
TRBV11-2,CASSPGGVTQYF
TRBV4-3,CASSQEAGGNTEAFF
TRBV2,CASSRQAHSNQPQHF
TRBV9,CASSQTGNHYNEQFF
TRBV6-2/TRBV6-3,CASSYQGPTEAFF
TRBV18,CASSPIGQGRVNTEAFF
TRBV4-1,CASSQRTSGGGETQYF
TRBV6-5,CASSYGRGGSYEQYF
TRBV19,CASSTRQPSPLHF
TRBV5-4,CASSSTGGAGTDTQYF